The rows below give T cell receptor beta chains drawn from one sample of a study of cytomegalovirus exposure and HLA in healthy donors. This table comes from immunoSEQ multiplex PCR, and its TCRdb copy is limited to in-frame clones, with some not included. The sample lists 50,000 to 65,000 clones; roughly 70% were seen once. Sequencing used PBMCs. The receptors stem from a man aged 50 to 59 in good health and CMV-seropositive. Each CDR3 is given without its conserved first and last residue. Fields, in order: J gene, V gene, CDR3 protein.

J gene: TRBJ1-5; V gene: TRBV2; CDR3 protein: ASSRQGAYQPQH
J gene: TRBJ1-2; V gene: TRBV4-2; CDR3 protein: ASSQVPGVSTSSNYGYT
J gene: TRBJ2-1; V gene: TRBV14; CDR3 protein: ASSQDMTSGRMNEQF
J gene: TRBJ1-1; V gene: TRBV6-5; CDR3 protein: ASRGRTGGTEAF
J gene: TRBJ2-7; V gene: TRBV11-2; CDR3 protein: ASSPPGGTYEQY
J gene: TRBJ2-5; V gene: TRBV29-1; CDR3 protein: SVESYGGRETQY
J gene: TRBJ1-2; V gene: TRBV29-1; CDR3 protein: SVHRQNYGYT
J gene: TRBJ2-7; V gene: TRBV27; CDR3 protein: ASSRLGGLAMTYEQY
J gene: TRBJ2-1; V gene: TRBV9; CDR3 protein: ASSVATGDSGHNEQF
J gene: TRBJ1-2; V gene: TRBV27; CDR3 protein: ASSGTGLNLYGYT
J gene: TRBJ2-5; V gene: TRBV6-4; CDR3 protein: ASSDPDRGKGETQY
J gene: TRBJ1-1; V gene: TRBV9; CDR3 protein: ASSVDGRLNTEAF
J gene: TRBJ1-4; V gene: TRBV7-9; CDR3 protein: ASIEPGAPNEKLF